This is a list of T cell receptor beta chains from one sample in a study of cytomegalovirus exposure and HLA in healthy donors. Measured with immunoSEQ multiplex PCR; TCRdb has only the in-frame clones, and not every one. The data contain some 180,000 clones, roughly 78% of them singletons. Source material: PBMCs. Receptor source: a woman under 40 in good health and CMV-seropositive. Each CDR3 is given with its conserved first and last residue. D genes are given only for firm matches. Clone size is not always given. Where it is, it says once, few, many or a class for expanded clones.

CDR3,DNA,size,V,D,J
CASSIGTVNRYGYTF,TGTGCCAGCAGCATCGGGACAGTAAACCGCTATGGCTACACCTTC,-,TRBV7-8,TRBD1,TRBJ1-2
CASSLERAVF,TGCGCCAGCAGCTTGGAGCGGGCCGTCTTC,-,TRBV5-1,-,TRBJ1-2
CASSPDSSTDTQYF,TGTGCCAGCAGCCCGGACAGTAGCACAGATACGCAGTATTTT,-,TRBV5-4,-,TRBJ2-3
CASSQEEGTGYEQYF,TGCGCCAGCAGCCAAGAAGAGGGGACAGGCTACGAGCAGTACTTC,-,TRBV4-1,TRBD1,TRBJ2-7
CQGQGPYNEQFF,TGCCAAGGGCAGGGCCCCTACAATGAGCAGTTCTTC,-,TRBV29-1,-,TRBJ2-1
CASSVLVPGNTIYF,TGTGCCAGCAGCGTCTTAGTACCTGGAAACACCATATATTTT,-,TRBV2,-,TRBJ1-3
CASSPRVGHYEQFF,TGTGCCAGCAGTCCCCGTGTGGGGCACTATGAGCAGTTCTTC,-,TRBV27,-,TRBJ2-1
CASSTGTGSYEQYF,TGTGCCAGCAGCACCGGGACAGGGTCCTACGAGCAGTACTTC,-,TRBV14,TRBD1,TRBJ2-7
CASSALLAGGPGSAQYF,TGTGCCAGCAGCGCCCTGCTAGCGGGGGGCCCCGGGTCGGCCCAGTACTTC,-,TRBV9,TRBD2,TRBJ2-5
CASSLLTTDTQYF,TGTGCCAGCAGCTTACTAACCACAGATACGCAGTATTTT,few,TRBV11-2,-,TRBJ2-3
CSGTGDTYGYTF,TGCAGCGGTACAGGGGACACCTATGGCTACACCTTC,-,TRBV29-1,TRBD1,TRBJ1-2
CASSSLAGAVEQYF,TGTGCCAGCAGTAGCCTAGCGGGAGCGGTCGAGCAGTACTTC,-,TRBV7-2,TRBD2,TRBJ2-7
CAWSVGSSYNEQFF,TGTGCCTGGAGTGTGGGGAGCTCCTACAATGAGCAGTTCTTC,few,TRBV30,-,TRBJ2-1
CAISETGYTQYF,TGTGCCATCAGTGAAACAGGCTATACGCAGTATTTT,-,TRBV10-3,-,TRBJ2-3
CASSHRTNRSAAFF,TGTGCCAGCAGCCACCGGACTAATAGGTCGGCAGCTTTCTTT,-,TRBV11-3,-,TRBJ1-1
CASSEPWRGTEQFF,TGTGCCAGCAGTGAGCCCTGGCGGGGCACTGAGCAGTTCTTC,once,TRBV2,-,TRBJ2-1